The source of this T cell receptor beta chain is a study of response to subunit inactivated influenza vaccine. Study-level points and caveats: Authors suggested each seasonal flu vaccination may recruit only limited numbers of new T cells.

TCRdb reprocessed the RT-PCR reads via MiXCR and lists one record per CDR3 protein. The sample holds 280,000 or so distinct CDR3 sequences, 21% seen once. The CDR3 runs 16 residues. Trimming removed 6 bases from V and 6 bases from J; junction bases left unmatched: 13. Concerning this clonotype: Its target is not known.

Material: PBMCs from blood, obtained 21 months after vaccination. The receptor's source is a man aged 45 to 70 who received an inactivated influenza vaccine. The chain has TRBV12-3 or TRBV12-4 and TRBJ1-5, with 8 positions matching TRBD1. DNA for the CDR3: TGTGCCAGCAGCCACGGGGCACAGGGGGGTGGTCAGCCCCAGCATTTT. Its translation is CASSHGAQGGGQPQHF.